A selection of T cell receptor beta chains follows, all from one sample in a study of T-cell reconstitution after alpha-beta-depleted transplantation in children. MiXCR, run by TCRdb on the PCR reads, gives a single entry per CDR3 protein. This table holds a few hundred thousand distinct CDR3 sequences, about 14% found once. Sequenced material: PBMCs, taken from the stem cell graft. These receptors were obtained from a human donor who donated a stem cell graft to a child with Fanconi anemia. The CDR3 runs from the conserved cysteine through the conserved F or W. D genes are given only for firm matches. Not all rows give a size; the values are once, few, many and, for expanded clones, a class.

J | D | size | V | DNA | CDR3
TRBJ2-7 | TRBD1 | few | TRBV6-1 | TGTGCCAGCAGTGCTTCGTGGACAGGGGGCGGCGAGCAGTACTTC | CASSASWTGGGEQYF
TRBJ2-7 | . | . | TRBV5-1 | TGCGCCAGCAGCCCCGGTAACCCGAGTGACTACGAGCAGTACTTC | CASSPGNPSDYEQYF
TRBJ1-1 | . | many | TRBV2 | TGTGCCAGCAATCCGGGCTTGAACACTGAAGCTTTCTTT | CASNPGLNTEAFF
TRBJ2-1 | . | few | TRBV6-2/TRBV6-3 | TGTGCCAGCAGTTACGCGGGGATTGGGGCAAATGAGCAGTTCTTC | CASSYAGIGANEQFF
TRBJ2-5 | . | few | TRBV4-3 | TGCGCCAGCAGCCAAGCTTTACTCTCCATAGAGACCCAGTACTTC | CASSQALLSIETQYF
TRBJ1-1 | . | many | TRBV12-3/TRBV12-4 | TGTGCCAGCAGAACAATGAACACTGAAGCTTTCTTT | CASRTMNTEAFF
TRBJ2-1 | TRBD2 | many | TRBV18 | TGTGCCAGCTCACCTTCTAGCGGGGATTACAATGAGCAGTTCTTC | CASSPSSGDYNEQFF
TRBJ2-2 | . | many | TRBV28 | TGTGCCAGCAGAGAGGGGAACACCGGGGAGCTGTTTTTT | CASREGNTGELFF
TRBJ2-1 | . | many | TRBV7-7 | TGTGCTAGCAGCCGTGGACAGAACAATGAGCAGTTCTTC | CASSRGQNNEQFF
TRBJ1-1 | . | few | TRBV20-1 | TGCAGTGCTAGAGTACGGTTACAGATGGAAGCTTTCTTT | CSARVRLQMEAFF
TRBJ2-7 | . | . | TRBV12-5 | TGTGCTAGTGGTGCCCGTTGGGGCGAGCAGTACTTC | CASGARWGEQYF
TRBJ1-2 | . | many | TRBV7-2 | TGTGCCAGCAGCTTGGCCCCTAGGGGCTATGGCTACACCTTC | CASSLAPRGYGYTF
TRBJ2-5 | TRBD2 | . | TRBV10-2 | TGCGCCAGCAGTGAGGGAAGCGGGGGGTACCAAGAGACCCAGTACTTC | CASSEGSGGYQETQYF
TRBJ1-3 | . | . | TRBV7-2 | TGTGCCAGCAGCCCCCGGGCCCAGAGGAACACCATATATTTT | CASSPRAQRNTIYF
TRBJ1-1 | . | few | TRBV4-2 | TGTGCCAGCAGCCAAGATGTGGGGCCATACACTGAAGCTTTCTTT | CASSQDVGPYTEAFF
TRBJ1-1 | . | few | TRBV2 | TGTGCCAGCTTCGTTTCTGGGGGGACTGAAGCTTTCTTT | CASFVSGGTEAFF
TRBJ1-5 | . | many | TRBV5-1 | TGCGCCAGCAGCTTGGTGCCAGGCAATCAGCCCCAGCATTTT | CASSLVPGNQPQHF
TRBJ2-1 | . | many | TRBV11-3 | TGTGCCAGCAGCCCCGAACACTCCGATCCGAACAATGAGCAGTTCTTC | CASSPEHSDPNNEQFF
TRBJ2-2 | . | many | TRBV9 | TGTGCCAGCACCGACGGGGGCTCAGGCGGGGAGCTGTTTTTT | CASTDGGSGGELFF
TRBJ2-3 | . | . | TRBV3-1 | TGTGCCAGCAGCCAAGACTGGAACCGCGGAGATACGCAGTATTTT | CASSQDWNRGDTQYF
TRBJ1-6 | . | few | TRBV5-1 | TGCGCCAGCAGCTCAACAGGGAGCTCCTATAATTCACCCCTCCACTTT | CASSSTGSSYNSPLHF
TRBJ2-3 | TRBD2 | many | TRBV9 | TGTGCCAGCAGCGCCCTACTAGCGGGGGGCACAGATACGCAGTATTTT | CASSALLAGGTDTQYF
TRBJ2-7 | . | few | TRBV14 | TGTGCCAGCAGCCATCGGGGGGGGACAGCTTACTCCTACGAGCAGTACTTC | CASSHRGGTAYSYEQYF
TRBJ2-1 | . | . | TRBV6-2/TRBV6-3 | TGTGCCACCGGGAGTTTTGAGCAGTTCTTC | CATGSFEQFF
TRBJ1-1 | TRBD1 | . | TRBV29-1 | TGCAGCTCATGGCTCCGGGACAGGGGCACTGAAGCTTTCTTT | CSSWLRDRGTEAFF